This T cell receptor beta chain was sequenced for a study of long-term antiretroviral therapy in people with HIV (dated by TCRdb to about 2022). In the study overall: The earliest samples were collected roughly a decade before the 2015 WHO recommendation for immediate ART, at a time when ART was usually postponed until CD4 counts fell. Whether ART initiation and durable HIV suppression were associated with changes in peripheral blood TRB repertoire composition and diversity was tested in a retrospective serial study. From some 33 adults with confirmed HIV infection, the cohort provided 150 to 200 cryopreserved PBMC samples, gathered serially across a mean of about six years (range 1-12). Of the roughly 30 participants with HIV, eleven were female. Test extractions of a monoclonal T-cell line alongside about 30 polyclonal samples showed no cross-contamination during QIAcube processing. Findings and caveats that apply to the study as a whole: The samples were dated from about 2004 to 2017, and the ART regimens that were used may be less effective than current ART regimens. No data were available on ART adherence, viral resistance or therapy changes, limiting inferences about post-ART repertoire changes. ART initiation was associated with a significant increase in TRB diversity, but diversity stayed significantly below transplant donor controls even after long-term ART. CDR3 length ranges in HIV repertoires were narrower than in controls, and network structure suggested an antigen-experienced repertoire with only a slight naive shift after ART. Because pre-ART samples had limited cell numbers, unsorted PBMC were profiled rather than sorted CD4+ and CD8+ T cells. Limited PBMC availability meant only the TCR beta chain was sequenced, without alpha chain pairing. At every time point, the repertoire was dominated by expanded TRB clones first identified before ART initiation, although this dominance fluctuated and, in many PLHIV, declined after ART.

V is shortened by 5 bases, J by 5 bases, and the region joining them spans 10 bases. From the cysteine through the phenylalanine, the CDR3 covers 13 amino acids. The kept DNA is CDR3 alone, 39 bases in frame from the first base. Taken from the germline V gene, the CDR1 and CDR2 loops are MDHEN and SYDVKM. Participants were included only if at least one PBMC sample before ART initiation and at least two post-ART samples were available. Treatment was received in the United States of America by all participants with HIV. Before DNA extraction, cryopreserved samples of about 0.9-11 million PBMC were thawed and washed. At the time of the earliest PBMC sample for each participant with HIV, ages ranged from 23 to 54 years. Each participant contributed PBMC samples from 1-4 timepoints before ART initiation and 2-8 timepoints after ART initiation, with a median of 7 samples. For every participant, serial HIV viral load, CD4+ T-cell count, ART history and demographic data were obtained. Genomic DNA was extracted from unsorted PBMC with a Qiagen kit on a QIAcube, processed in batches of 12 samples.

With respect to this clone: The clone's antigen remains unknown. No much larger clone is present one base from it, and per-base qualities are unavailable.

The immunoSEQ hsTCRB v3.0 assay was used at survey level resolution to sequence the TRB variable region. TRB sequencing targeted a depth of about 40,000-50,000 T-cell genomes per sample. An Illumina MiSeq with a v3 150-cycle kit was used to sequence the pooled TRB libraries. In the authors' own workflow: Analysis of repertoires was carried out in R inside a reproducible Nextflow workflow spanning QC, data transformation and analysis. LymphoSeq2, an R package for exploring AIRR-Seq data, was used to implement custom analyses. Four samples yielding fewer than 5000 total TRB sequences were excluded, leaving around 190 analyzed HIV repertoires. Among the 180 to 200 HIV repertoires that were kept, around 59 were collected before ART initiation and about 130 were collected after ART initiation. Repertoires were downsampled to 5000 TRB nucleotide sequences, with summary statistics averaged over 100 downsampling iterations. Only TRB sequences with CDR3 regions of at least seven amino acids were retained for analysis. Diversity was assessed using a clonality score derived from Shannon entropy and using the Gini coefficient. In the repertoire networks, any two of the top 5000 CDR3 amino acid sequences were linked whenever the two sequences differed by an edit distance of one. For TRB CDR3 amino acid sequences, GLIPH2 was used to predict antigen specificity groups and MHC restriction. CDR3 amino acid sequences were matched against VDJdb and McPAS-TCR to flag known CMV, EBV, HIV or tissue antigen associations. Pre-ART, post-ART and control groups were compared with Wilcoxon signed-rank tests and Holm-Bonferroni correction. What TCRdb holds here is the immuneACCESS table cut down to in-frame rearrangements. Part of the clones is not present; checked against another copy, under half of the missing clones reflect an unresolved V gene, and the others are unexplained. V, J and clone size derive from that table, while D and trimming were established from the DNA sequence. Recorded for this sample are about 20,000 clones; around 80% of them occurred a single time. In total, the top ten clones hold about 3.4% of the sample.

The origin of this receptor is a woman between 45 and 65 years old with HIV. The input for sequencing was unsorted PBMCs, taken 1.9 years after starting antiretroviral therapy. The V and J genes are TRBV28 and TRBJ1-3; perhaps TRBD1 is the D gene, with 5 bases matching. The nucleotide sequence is TGTGCCAGCAGTATGGGACTTCGAAACACCATATATTTT. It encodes CASSMGLRNTIYF.